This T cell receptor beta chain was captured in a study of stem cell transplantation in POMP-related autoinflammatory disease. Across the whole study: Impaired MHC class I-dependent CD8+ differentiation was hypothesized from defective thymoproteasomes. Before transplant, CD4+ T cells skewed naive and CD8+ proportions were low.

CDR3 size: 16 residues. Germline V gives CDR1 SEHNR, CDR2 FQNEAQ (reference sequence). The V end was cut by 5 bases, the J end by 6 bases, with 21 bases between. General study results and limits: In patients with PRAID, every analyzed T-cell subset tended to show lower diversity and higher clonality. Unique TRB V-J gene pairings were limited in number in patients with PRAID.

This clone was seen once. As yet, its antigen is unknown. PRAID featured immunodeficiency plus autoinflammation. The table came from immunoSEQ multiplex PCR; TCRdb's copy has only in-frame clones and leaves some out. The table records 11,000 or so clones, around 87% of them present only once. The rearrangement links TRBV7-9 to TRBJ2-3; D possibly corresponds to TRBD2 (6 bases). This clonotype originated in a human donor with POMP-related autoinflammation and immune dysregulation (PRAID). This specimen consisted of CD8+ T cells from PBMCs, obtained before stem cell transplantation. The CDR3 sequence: CASSPRVAVPMDTQYF. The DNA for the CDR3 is TGTGCCAGCAGCCCCAGGGTAGCGGTCCCCATGGATACGCAGTATTTT.